One sample yielded the 5 T cell receptor beta chains listed below, sequenced in a study of control samples from healthy donors and cancer patients. Sequencing was performed with immunoSEQ multiplex PCR; in TCRdb, only in-frame clones are kept and a portion is missing. Of 89,000 or so clones listed, about 87% are singletons. Sequenced input: blood. The receptor source for this set is a man aged 50 or older in good health.

The chain links TRBV6-5 to TRBJ2-3; weak D call: TRBD2 (6 bases). This CDR3 is 13 amino acids long. Germline-derived CDR1 and CDR2 are MNHEY and SVGAGI. The germline V and J ends were trimmed by 7 bases and 6 bases, with 14 bases remaining between them. The CDR3 is CASTPTGRDTQYF. The CDR3 nucleotides read TGTGCCAGCACTCCCACGGGGAGGGATACGCAGTATTTT.

This chain uses TRBV18 with TRBJ1-5; D possibly corresponds to TRBD1 (6 bases). The germline V and J ends were trimmed by 1 base and 4 bases, with 8 bases remaining between them. This CDR3 is built from 14 residues. Germline CDR1 reads KGHSH; CDR2 reads LQKENI. The CDR3 protein is CASSPQGQNQPQHF. The CDR3 bases are TGTGCCAGCTCACCACAGGGACAAAATCAGCCCCAGCATTTT.

CDR3 bases: TGCAGTGCCCAGGACTGGGCCGAGCAGTACTTC. Translated: CSAQDWAEQYF. The chain employs TRBV20-1 and TRBJ2-7; maybe TRBD2 (5 bases). The CDR3 runs 11 residues. V was clipped by 6 bases and J by 6 bases, with 12 bases between them. In germline, CDR1 is DFQATT, CDR2 SNEGSKA (reference sequence).

The genes are TRBV7-2 and TRBJ2-1; D uncertain. The CDR3 totals 13 residues. The germline V gene encodes CDR1 SGHTA and CDR2 FQGNSA. V gave up 1 base and J gave up 8 bases, with 9 bases separating them. The DNA for the CDR3 is TGTGCCAGCAGCTTAGTCAAAGCCCATGAGCAGTTCTTC. As protein: CASSLVKAHEQFF.

The V gene is TRBV30, the J gene TRBJ2-7, with no clear D. Germline values: CDR1 GTSNPN, CDR2 SVGIG (reference sequence). Trimming stripped 2 bases from V and 2 bases from J, with 10 bases between. The CDR3 runs 13 residues. CDR3 coding DNA: TGTGCCTGGAGTAAGTGGCTTGCCTACGAGCAGTACTTC. This encodes CAWSKWLAYEQYF.